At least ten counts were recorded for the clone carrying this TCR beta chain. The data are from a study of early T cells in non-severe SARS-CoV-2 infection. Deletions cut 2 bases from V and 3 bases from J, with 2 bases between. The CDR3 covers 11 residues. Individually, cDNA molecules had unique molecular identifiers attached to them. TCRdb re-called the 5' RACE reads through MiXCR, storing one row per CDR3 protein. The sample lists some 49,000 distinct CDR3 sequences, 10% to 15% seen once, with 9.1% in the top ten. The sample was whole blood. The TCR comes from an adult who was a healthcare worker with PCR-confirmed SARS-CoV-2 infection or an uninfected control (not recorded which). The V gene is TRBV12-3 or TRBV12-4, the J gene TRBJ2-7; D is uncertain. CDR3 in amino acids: CASSLFYEQYF. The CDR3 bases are TGTGCCAGCAGTTTATTCTACGAGCAGTACTTC.